Each of the 28 T cell receptor beta chains below was sequenced from the same sample in a study of tumor-infiltrating lymphocytes in primary liver carcinoma. Reverse transcription of 450 to 500 ng total RNA with a constant-region primer produced TCR beta cDNA. Slightly modified ARM-PCR, run as three nested multiplex PCR rounds, produced the TCR beta libraries. With TRBV1-TRBV30 forward primers and a C-beta reverse primer, the first two PCR rounds were run for 9 to 10 cycles each. Each CDR3 protein gets one entry after TCRdb re-called the multiplex PCR reads with MiXCR. Of approximately 340,000 distinct CDR3 sequences detected, around 60% appear once; the ten largest clones hold approximately 5.9%. Unsorted whole blood yielded blood RNA, and germline DNA was extracted as well. Sequenced sample: peripheral blood. The receptors were sampled from a man aged 35 to 55 with primary liver carcinoma and hepatitis B virus infection.

This clonotype was picked up many times. The chain joins TRBV4-1 to TRBJ2-5; possibly TRBD1 for D (5 bases). The germline V gene has CDR1 MGHRA and CDR2 YSYEKL. Trimming took off 2 bases at V and 3 bases at J, with 13 bases between the two ends. The CDR3 has 15 residues. The CDR3 is CASSQSWPGKETQYF. The CDR3, as DNA: TGCGCCAGCAGCCAATCCTGGCCAGGGAAAGAGACCCAGTACTTC.

Comments on this clonotype: One base away lies a much larger clone, so this may be a sequencing read error. The rearrangement joins TRBV29-1 to TRBJ1-1, with 7 bases identical to TRBD1. Germline V gene data show CDR1 as SQVTM and CDR2 as ANQGSEA. The CDR3 sequence is 13 residues long. CDR3 loop: CNAETGLWTEAFF. DNA for the CDR3: TGCAACGCTGAGACAGGGCTGTGGACTGAAGCTTTCTTT.

In the case of this clonotype: A junction end diverges from the germline sequence, so it may reflect a read error. The rearrangement uses TRBV11-2 and TRBJ1-2; 8 positions agree with TRBD1. Germline-derived CDR1 and CDR2 are SGHAT and FQNNGV. The CDR3 runs 12 residues. This CDR3 reads CGSNPAGTGVLF. The DNA of the CDR3 is TGTGGCAGCAACCCTGCCGGGACAGGAGTCCTCTTC.

This rearrangement joins TRBV6-1 to TRBJ1-2; D may be TRBD1 (5 bases). The germline V and J ends were trimmed by 7 bases and 3 bases, with 15 bases remaining between them. CDR1 and CDR2 from the germline V gene are MNHNS and SASEGT. The CDR3 contains 14 residues. The CDR3 coding sequence is TGTGCCAGCAAGGTCTCACAAGGGGACTATGGCTACACCTTC. Translation gives CASKVSQGDYGYTF.

The chain is built from TRBV5-1 and TRBJ2-7, with 7 bases that match TRBD2. This CDR3 spans 14 amino acids. CDR1 and CDR2 (germline): SGHRS, YFSETQ. V lost 4 bases to trimming and J lost 5 bases; unmatched junction nucleotides: 9. CDR3 nucleotides: TGCGCCAGCAGCCCGGGACTACAGACTAACGAGCAGTACTTC. This codes for CASSPGLQTNEQYF.

Remarks on this clonotype: Its ends do not fully match the called genes, so a read error is possible. The genes are TRBV4-1 and TRBJ1-2; 11 bases map to TRBD1. This CDR3 is 15 amino acids long. The V gene's germline CDR1 is MGHRA and CDR2 YSYEKL. CDR3 nucleotide sequence: TGCGCCAGCAGCCTTGGGACAGGGGGTGAATATGACTACACCTTC. Protein sequence: CASSLGTGGEYDYTF.

Points on this clonotype: A much larger clonotype is one base distant, so this may be a read error. V is TRBV6-6 and J is TRBJ2-3; D uncertain. The CDR3 runs 13 residues. Germline values: CDR1 MNHNY, CDR2 SVGAGI (reference sequence). V was shortened by 6 bases and J by 4 bases, with 11 bases between the two germline ends. The CDR3 loop is CASSADFADTQYF. The CDR3 DNA is TGTGCCAGCAGCGCGGATTTCGCAGATACGCAGTATTTT.

On this clonotype: A read error is possible here, since a much larger clone lies one base away. The genes are TRBV6-2 or TRBV6-3 and TRBJ2-3, with TRBD2 matching 8 bases. Germline V lookup: CDR1 MNHEY, CDR2 SVGEGT. Trimming at V came to 6 bases and at J to 0 bases, leaving 8 bases not matched to a gene. This CDR3 spans 16 amino acids. DNA of the CDR3: TGTGCCAGCAGAACTAGCGGCTTTAGTAGCACAGATACGCAGTATTTT. Its protein product is CASRTSGFSSTDTQYF.

Concerning this clonotype: It is likely a read error, because the conserved phenylalanine at the end of the CDR3 is missing. This rearrangement joins TRBV6-5 to TRBJ2-5; maybe TRBD1 (6 bases). The CDR3 sequence is 14 residues long. Germline lookup yields CDR1 MNHEY and CDR2 SVGAGI. DNA of the CDR3: TGTGCCAGCAGACGAATGAGGGGGAGAGAGATCCAGTACCTC. It yields the protein CASRRMRGREIQYL.

By proportion, this clonotype is medium-sized. This chain links TRBV11-2 with TRBJ2-1; D possibly corresponds to TRBD1 (5 bases). CDR1 SGHAT and CDR2 FQNNGV come from the germline V gene. V gave up 0 bases and J gave up 11 bases, with 17 bases separating them. This CDR3 comprises 15 residues. Here the CDR3 DNA reads TGTGCCAGCAGCTTAGATCCCCAGGGTGGCAGCCAGCAGTTCTTC. Amino acid sequence: CASSLDPQGGSQQFF.

This clonotype was seen a single time. This may be a read error, as it is one base from a much larger clone. The gene calls are TRBV14 and TRBJ2-5; 8 nucleotides agree with TRBD2. Germline V gene data show CDR1 as SGHDN and CDR2 as FVKESK. The CDR3 sequence is 17 residues long. The DNA of the CDR3 is TGTGCCAGCAGCCAACGATTGACAGGACTAGCATCAGAGACCGAGTACTTC. This encodes CASSQRLTGLASETEYF.

Points on this clonotype: Compared with germline, one end of the junction differs, possibly owing to a read error. The gene calls are TRBV11-2 and TRBJ1-1; no clear D gene. The CDR3 extends over 14 amino acids. The germline V gene encodes CDR1 SGHAT and CDR2 FQNNGV. CDR3 region: CAGSLNAGRTEAFF. In DNA, the CDR3 is TGTGCCGGCAGCCTAAACGCCGGGAGGACTGAAGCTTTCTTT.

On this clonotype itself: The conserved closing phenylalanine or tryptophan is absent in this CDR3, likely reflecting a read error. This sequence joins TRBV4-1 and TRBJ2-2, with D unclear. V was pared by 1 base and J by 5 bases, with 5 bases between. Looked up from germline, CDR1 is MGHRA and CDR2 is YSYEKL. The CDR3 is made up of 13 amino acids. The CDR3 here is CASSQVVTGELFL. The CDR3 coding sequence is TGCGCCAGCAGCCAAGTAGTGACCGGGGAGCTGTTTTTA.

This clonotype has more than one count but fewer than ten. The rearrangement links TRBV6-1 to TRBJ2-5; 9 nucleotides align to TRBD1. The ends lost 7 bases at V and 4 bases at J; junction bases unmatched: 10. CDR1 and CDR2 from the germline V gene are MNHNS and SASEGT. This CDR3 has 15 residues. The CDR3: CASNNRGQGGETQYF. In nucleotides, the CDR3 is TGTGCCAGCAACAACAGGGGGCAAGGTGGAGAGACCCAGTACTTC.

As regards this clonotype: The conserved closing phenylalanine or tryptophan is absent in this CDR3, likely reflecting a read error. CDR3 sequence reads: CANSLLGGDYNEQFL. CDR3 DNA sequence: TGTGCCAACAGCTTATTAGGCGGAGACTACAATGAGCAGTTCCTC. V and J are TRBV11-2 and TRBJ2-1, with D uncertain. Germline CDR1 reads SGHAT; CDR2 reads FQNNGV. The CDR3 totals 15 residues.

In regard to this clonotype: A much larger clone differs by one base, so this may be a read error. The chain combines TRBV6-7 with TRBJ2-7; D is unresolved. TRBV6-7 is annotated as an ORF whose role is uncertain. The CDR3 loop spans 15 amino acids. In DNA form, the CDR3 reads TGTGCCTGCAGTCTCGGCCCTCTTATAAACTACGAGCAGTACTTC. It translates to CACSLGPLINYEQYF.

About this clonotype itself: A much larger clone sits a single nucleotide away, making a read error possible. This chain connects TRBV11-2 to TRBJ2-2; TRBD1 or TRBD2 may be the D gene (5 bases each). CDR1 is SGHAT, CDR2 FQNNGV, per germline. The CDR3 is 16 residues long. DNA of the CDR3: TGTGCCAGCGGCAAGCAGGGCGGCAGAGTAACCGGGGAGCTGTCTTTT. Amino acid sequence: CASGKQGGRVTGELSF.

This clonotype was seen only a few times. This chain's CDR3 is CASTPGRGGTEAFF. The CDR3, as DNA: TGTGCCAGCACCCCGGGGAGAGGGGGAACTGAAGCTTTCTTT. The gene calls are TRBV28 and TRBJ1-1, with D tentatively TRBD1 (6 bases). Germline loops: CDR1 MDHEN, CDR2 SYDVKM. This CDR3 spans 14 amino acids. Trimming took 7 bases from V and 5 from J, leaving 17 bases between them.

V usage is TRBV5-4 and J usage is TRBJ2-3; 9 bases agree with TRBD1. The CDR3 consists of 16 residues. The germline V gene has CDR1 SGHNT and CDR2 YYREEE (reference sequence). V lost 6 bases, J lost 3 bases, and 11 bases stayed unmatched. The CDR3 DNA reads as TGTGCCAGCATCCTACAAGTGACAGGGGGAACAGATACGCAGTATTTT. Translated, it gives CASILQVTGGTDTQYF.

This clonotype showed up just a few times. The chain links TRBV25-1 to TRBJ2-5, with D possibly being TRBD1 or TRBD2 (5 bases each). The germline V and J ends were trimmed by 1 base and 5 bases, with 17 bases remaining between them. This CDR3 contains 16 residues. Germline V gene data show CDR1 as MGHDK and CDR2 as SYGVNS. The CDR3 DNA reads as TGTGCCAGCAGTGAATTATACAAGGGACGAGATGAGACCCAGTACTTC. It encodes CASSELYKGRDETQYF.

There are many counts of this clonotype. Written as DNA, the CDR3 is TGTGCCAGCAGTTTAGCGCAGGTGGATGGCTACACCTTC. This codes for CASSLAQVDGYTF. The chain is built from TRBV12-3 or TRBV12-4 and TRBJ1-2, with D unresolved. The CDR3 consists of 13 residues. V lost 0 bases, J lost 6 bases, and 8 bases lay in between.

V is TRBV18 and J is TRBJ2-2, with D perhaps TRBD1 (6 bases). From germline, CDR1 is KGHSH and CDR2 LQKENI. V was trimmed by 3 bases and J by 4 bases, leaving 12 bases between them. The CDR3 sequence is 15 residues long. This chain's CDR3 is CASSPGQGSTGELFF. CDR3 DNA: TGTGCCAGCTCACCGGGGCAGGGGAGCACCGGGGAGCTGTTTTTT.

Details on this clonotype: In this CDR3 the conserved last residue, phenylalanine or tryptophan, is missing, so a read error is likely. The chain carries TRBV11-1 and TRBJ1-1, with D hard to call. The CDR3 totals 15 residues. The ends were cut back, 5 bases at V and 0 bases at J, with 13 bases in the middle. From germline, CDR1 is SGHAT and CDR2 FQDESV (reference sequence). The CDR3 bases are TGTGCCAGCAGCGCCTACAGTGGCGTGAACACTGAAGCTTTCTCT. Protein: CASSAYSGVNTEAFS.

V usage is TRBV5-6 and J usage is TRBJ1-1; no reliable D call. CDR1 is SGHDT, CDR2 YYEEEE, per germline. The CDR3 runs to 13 residues. The ends were cut back, 1 base at V and 6 bases at J, with 10 bases in the middle. The CDR3 nucleotides are TGTGCCAGCAGCTTGCTTATGAGTGCTGAAGCTTTCTTT. This codes for CASSLLMSAEAFF.

The chain carries TRBV12-3 or TRBV12-4 and TRBJ1-1; D is uncertain. The CDR3 runs to 13 residues. Trimming cost V 3 bases and J 4 bases, with 9 bases left between them. The CDR3 sequence: CASSLDLITEAFF. The CDR3 nucleotides read TGTGCCAGCAGTTTGGATCTGATCACTGAAGCTTTCTTT.

This clonotype was observed a few times. The V call is TRBV5-1, the J call TRBJ2-1; 11 bases are a match to TRBD2. The germline gives CDR1 SGHRS, CDR2 YFSETQ. V lost 5 bases, J lost 3 bases, and 7 bases stayed unmatched. The CDR3 extends over 16 amino acids. The CDR3 spells CASSQSGTSGYNEQFF. Written as DNA, the CDR3 is TGCGCCAGCAGTCAATCCGGGACTAGCGGCTACAATGAGCAGTTCTTC.

Concerning this clonotype: A clone one base away is much larger, so this may be a read error. The J gene is TRBJ2-5, the V gene TRBV6-5, with TRBD2 matching over 7 bases. This CDR3 spans 17 amino acids. CDR1 and CDR2 (germline): MNHEY, SVGAGI. The CDR3 spells CTSSYSKRDYNQETQYF. In DNA form, the CDR3 reads TGTACCAGCAGTTACTCGAAGCGGGACTACAACCAAGAGACCCAGTACTTC.

CDR3 sequence (DNA): TGTGCCAGCAGCTCCAACCGTCAGGCCTACGAGCAGTACTTC. Amino acids: CASSSNRQAYEQYF. The chain employs TRBV11-2 and TRBJ2-7; unclear D gene. The CDR3 has 14 amino acids. Per the germline V gene, CDR1 is SGHAT and CDR2 is FQNNGV. V lost 4 bases and J 2 bases, leaving 12 bases between the germline ends.